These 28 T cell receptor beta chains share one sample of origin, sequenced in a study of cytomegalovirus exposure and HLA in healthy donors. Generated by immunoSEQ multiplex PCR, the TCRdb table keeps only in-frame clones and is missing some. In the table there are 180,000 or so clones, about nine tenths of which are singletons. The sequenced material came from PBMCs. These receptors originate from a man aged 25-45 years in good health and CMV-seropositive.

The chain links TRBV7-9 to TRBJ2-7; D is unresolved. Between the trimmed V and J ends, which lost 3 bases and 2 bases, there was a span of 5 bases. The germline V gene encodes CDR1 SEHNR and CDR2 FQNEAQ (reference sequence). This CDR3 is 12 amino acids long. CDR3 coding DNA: TGTGCCAGCAGCTTCGGCACCTACGAGCAGTACTTC. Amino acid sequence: CASSFGTYEQYF.

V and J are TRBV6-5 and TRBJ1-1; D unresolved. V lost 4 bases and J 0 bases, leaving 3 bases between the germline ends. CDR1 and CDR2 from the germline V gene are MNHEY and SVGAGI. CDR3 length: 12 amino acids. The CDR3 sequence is CASSSMNTEAFF. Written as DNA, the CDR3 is TGTGCCAGCAGTTCTATGAACACTGAAGCTTTCTTT.

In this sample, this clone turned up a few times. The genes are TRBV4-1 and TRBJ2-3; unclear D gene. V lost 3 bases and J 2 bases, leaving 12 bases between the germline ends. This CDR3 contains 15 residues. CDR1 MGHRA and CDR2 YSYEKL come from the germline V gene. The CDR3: CASSHEQNPTDTQYF. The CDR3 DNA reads TGCGCCAGCAGCCACGAACAGAATCCCACAGATACGCAGTATTTT.

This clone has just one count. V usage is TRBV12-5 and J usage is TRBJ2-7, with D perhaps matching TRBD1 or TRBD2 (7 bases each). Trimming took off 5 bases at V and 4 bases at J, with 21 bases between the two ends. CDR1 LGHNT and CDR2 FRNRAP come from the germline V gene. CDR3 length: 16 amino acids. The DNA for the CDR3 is TGTGCTAGTGGTCCACCGGGACAGCGGGATTTTTACGAGCAGTACTTC. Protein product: CASGPPGQRDFYEQYF.

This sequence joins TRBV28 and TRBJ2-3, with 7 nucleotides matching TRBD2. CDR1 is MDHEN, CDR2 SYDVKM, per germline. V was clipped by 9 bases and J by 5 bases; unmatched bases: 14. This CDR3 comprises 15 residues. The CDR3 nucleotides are TGTGCCAGTGGGTTGGCGGGAGCAGAGGGAGATACGCAGTATTTT. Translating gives CASGLAGAEGDTQYF. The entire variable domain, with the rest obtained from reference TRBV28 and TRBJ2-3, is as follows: DVKVTQSSRYLVKRTGEKVFLECVQDMDHENMFWYRQDPGLGLRLIYFSYDVKMKEKGDIPEGYSVSREKKERFSLILESASTNQTSMYLCASGLAGAEGDTQYFGPGTRLTVL.

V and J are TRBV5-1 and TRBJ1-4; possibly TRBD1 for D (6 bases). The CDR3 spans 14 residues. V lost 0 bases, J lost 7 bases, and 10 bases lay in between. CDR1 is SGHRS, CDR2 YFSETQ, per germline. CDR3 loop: CASSLAGGGEKLFF. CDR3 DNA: TGCGCCAGCAGCTTGGCCGGAGGGGGTGAAAAACTGTTTTTT.

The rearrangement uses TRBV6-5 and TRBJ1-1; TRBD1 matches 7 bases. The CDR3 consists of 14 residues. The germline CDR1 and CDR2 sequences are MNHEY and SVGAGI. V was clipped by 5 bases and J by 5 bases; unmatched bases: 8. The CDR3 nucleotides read TGTGCCAGCAGTCGAGGGTTGGGACAGACTGAAGCTTTCTTT. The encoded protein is CASSRGLGQTEAFF.

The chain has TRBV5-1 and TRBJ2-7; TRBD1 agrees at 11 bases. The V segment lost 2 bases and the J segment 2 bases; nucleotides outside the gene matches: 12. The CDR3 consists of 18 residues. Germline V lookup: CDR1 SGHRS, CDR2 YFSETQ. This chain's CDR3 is CASSFRWSSGQGAYEQYF. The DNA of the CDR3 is TGCGCCAGCAGCTTCCGGTGGTCGTCGGGACAGGGGGCCTACGAGCAGTACTTC.

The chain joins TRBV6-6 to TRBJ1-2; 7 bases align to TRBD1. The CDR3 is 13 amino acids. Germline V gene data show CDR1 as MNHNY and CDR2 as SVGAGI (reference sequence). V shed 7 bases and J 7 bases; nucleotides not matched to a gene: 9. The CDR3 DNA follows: TGTGCCAGCAACCCTAGGCAGGGGGGTGGCTACACCTTC. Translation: CASNPRQGGGYTF.

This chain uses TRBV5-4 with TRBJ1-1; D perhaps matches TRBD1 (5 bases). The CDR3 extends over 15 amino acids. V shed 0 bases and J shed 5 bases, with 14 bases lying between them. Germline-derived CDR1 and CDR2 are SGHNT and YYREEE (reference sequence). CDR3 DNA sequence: TGTGCCAGCAGCTTGGGTTCAGGGCGCCTGACTGAAGCTTTCTTT. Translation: CASSLGSGRLTEAFF. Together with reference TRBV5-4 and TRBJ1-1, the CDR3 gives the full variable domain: ETGVTQSPTHLIKTRGQQVTLRCSSQSGHNTVSWYQQALGQGPQFIFQYYREEENGRGNFPPRFSGLQFPNYSSELNVNALELDDSALYLCASSLGSGRLTEAFFGQGTRLTVV.

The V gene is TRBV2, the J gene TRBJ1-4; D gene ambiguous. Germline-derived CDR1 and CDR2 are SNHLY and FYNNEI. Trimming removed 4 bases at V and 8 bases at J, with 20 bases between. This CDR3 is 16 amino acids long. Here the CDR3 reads CASSALGQTNAEKLFF. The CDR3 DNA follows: TGTGCCAGCAGTGCCCTTGGCCAAACCAATGCGGAAAAACTGTTTTTT.

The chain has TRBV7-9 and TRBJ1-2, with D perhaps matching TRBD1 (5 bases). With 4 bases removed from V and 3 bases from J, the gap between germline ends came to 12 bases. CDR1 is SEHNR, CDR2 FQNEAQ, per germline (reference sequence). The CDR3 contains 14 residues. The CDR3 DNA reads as TGTGCCAGCAGCTCGCCGGGACGGCACTATGGCTACACCTTC. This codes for CASSSPGRHYGYTF.

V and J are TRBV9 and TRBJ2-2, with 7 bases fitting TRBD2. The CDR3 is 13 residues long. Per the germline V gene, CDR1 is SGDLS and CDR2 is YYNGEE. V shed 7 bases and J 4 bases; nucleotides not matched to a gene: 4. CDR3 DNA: TGTGCCAGCTCCTCGGGGGGCACCGGGGAGCTGTTTTTT. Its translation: CASSSGGTGELFF.

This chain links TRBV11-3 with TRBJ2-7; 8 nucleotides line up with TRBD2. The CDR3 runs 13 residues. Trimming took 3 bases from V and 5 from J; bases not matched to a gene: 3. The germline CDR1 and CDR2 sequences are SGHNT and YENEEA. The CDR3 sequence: CASSFTSGNEQYF. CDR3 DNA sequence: TGTGCCAGCAGCTTTACTAGCGGCAACGAGCAGTACTTC.

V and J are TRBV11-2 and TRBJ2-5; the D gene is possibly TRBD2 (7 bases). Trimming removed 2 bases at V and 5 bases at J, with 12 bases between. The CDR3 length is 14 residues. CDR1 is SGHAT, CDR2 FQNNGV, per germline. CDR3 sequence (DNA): TGTGCCAGCAGCTTAAGGGGGGGCATCGAGACCCAGTACTTC. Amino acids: CASSLRGGIETQYF.

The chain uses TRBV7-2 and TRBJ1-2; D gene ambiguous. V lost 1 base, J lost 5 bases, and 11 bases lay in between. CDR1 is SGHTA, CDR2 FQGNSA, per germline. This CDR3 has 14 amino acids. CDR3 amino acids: CASSLVLQSYGYTF. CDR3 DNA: TGTGCCAGCAGCTTAGTTTTACAGTCGTATGGCTACACCTTC.

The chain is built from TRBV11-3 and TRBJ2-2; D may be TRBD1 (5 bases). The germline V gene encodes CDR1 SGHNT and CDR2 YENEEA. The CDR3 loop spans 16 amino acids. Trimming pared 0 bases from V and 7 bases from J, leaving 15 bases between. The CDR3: CASSLDPPGLSGELFF. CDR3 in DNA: TGTGCCAGCAGCTTAGATCCGCCAGGGTTGAGCGGGGAGCTGTTTTTT. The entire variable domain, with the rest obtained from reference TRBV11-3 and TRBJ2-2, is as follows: EAGVVQSPRYKIIEKKQPVAFWCNPISGHNTLYWYLQNLGQGPELLIRYENEEAVDDSQLPKDRFSAERLKGVDSTLKIQPAELGDSAVYLCASSLDPPGLSGELFFGEGSRLTVL.

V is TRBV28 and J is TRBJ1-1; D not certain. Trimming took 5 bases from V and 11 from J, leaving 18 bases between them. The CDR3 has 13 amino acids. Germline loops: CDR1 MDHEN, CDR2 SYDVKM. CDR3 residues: CASSPNRIPGAFF. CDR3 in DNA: TGTGCCAGCAGTCCAAACCGAATTCCTGGGGCTTTCTTT.

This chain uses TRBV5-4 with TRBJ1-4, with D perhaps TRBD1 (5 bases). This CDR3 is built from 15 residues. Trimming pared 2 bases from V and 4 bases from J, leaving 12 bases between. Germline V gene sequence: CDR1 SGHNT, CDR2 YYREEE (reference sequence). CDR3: CASSFRGFGNEKLFF. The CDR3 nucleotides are TGTGCCAGCAGCTTTAGGGGATTCGGTAATGAAAAACTGTTTTTT.

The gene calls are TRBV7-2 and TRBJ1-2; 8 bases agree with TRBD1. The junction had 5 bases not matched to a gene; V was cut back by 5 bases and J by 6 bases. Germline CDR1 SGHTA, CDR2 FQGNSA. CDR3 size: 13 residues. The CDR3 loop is CASSTGQGNGYTF. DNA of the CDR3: TGTGCCAGCAGCACCGGACAGGGAAATGGCTACACCTTC.

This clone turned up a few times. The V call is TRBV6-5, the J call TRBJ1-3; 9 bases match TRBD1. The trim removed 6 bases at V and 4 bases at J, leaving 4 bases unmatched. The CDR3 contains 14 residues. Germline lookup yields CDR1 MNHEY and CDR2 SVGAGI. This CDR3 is CASSLGQGGNTIYF. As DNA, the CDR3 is TGTGCCAGCAGCTTAGGACAGGGGGGAAACACCATATATTTT.

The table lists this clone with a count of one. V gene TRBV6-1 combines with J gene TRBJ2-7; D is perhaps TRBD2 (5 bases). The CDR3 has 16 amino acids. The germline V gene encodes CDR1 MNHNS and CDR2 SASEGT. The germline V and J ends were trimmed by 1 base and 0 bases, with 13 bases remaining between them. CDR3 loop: CASSEGIAKSSYEQYF. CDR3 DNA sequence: TGTGCCAGCAGTGAAGGGATAGCGAAAAGCTCCTACGAGCAGTACTTC.

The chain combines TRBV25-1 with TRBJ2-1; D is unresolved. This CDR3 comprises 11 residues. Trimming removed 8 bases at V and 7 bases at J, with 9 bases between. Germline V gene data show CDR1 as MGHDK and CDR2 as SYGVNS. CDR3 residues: CASGVVNEQFF. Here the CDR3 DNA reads TGTGCCAGCGGGGTGGTGAATGAGCAGTTCTTC.

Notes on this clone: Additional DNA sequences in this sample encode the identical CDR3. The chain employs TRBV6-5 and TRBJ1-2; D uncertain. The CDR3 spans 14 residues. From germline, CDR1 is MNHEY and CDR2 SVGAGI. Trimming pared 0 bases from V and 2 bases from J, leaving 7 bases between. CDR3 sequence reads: CASSYSEGNYGYTF. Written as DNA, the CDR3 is TGTGCCAGCAGTTACTCGGAGGGAAACTATGGCTACACCTTC.

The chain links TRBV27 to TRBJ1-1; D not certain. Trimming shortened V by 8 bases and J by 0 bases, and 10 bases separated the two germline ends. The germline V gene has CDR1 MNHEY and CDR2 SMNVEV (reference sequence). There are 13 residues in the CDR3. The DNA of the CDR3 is TGTGCCAGCGCAAGAGTCATGAACACTGAAGCTTTCTTT. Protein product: CASARVMNTEAFF.

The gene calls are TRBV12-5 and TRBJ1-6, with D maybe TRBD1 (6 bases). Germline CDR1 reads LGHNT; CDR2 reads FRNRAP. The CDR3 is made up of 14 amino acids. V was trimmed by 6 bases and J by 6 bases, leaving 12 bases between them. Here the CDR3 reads CASGEGVSNSPLHF. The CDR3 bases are TGTGCTAGTGGCGAGGGGGTTAGTAATTCACCCCTCCACTTT.

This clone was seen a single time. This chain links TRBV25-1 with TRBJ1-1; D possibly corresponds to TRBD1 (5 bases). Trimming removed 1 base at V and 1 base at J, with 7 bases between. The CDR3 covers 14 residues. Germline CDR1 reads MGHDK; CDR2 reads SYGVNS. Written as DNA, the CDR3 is TGTGCCAGCAGTGAATTCGGGGGGAACACTGAAGCTTTCTTT. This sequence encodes CASSEFGGNTEAFF.

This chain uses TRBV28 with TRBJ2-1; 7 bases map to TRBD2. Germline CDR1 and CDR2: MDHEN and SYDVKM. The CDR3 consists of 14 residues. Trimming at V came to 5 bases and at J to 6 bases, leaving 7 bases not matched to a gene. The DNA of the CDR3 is TGTGCCAGCAGTCCCCCGGGACTAACCAATGAGCAGTTCTTC. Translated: CASSPPGLTNEQFF. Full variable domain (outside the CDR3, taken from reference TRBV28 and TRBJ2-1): DVKVTQSSRYLVKRTGEKVFLECVQDMDHENMFWYRQDPGLGLRLIYFSYDVKMKEKGDIPEGYSVSREKKERFSLILESASTNQTSMYLCASSPPGLTNEQFFGPGTRLTVL.